Below are 11 T cell receptor beta chains sequenced from a single sample in a study of vaccination and CD4 T cells after COVID-19. These receptors have no identified antigens. The Oncomine TCR Beta short-read assay sequenced DNA from cultured CD4+ T cells. Investigators isolated genomic DNA from cultured CD4+ T cells. One entry per CDR3 protein results from TCRdb running MiXCR on the PCR reads. The sample lists roughly 9,000 distinct CDR3 sequences, approximately 31% occurring once. Treatment of the sample: 10-day PBMC culture with coronavirus spike peptide pools or control peptides (ViraFEST assay). CD4+ T-cell collection from the unexposed donor predated the COVID-19 pandemic (2011-2018). What was sequenced was CD4+ T cells from blood, cultured in vitro. These receptors originate from a human donor in good health.

A few counts support this clonotype. V and J are TRBV7-3 and TRBJ2-7, with a tentative D call TRBD1 (7 bases). There are 13 residues in the CDR3. Trimming removed 5 bases from V and 6 bases from J, with 14 bases in between. Per germline, CDR1 SGHTA and CDR2 FQGTGA. The DNA for the CDR3 is TGTGCCAGCAGCCCACCAGGGGGAGGCGAGCAGTACTTC. Residues: CASSPPGGGEQYF.

The rearrangement uses TRBV7-2 and TRBJ1-1; TRBD1 matches at 9 bases. CDR1 SGHTA and CDR2 FQGNSA come from the germline V gene. The CDR3 spans 15 residues. Losses at the gene ends were 4 bases for V and 5 bases for J; bases not matched to a gene: 8. CDR3 sequence reads: CASSSTGGWTTEAFF. DNA for the CDR3: TGTGCCAGCAGCTCTACAGGGGGCTGGACAACTGAAGCTTTCTTT.

The chain is built from TRBV6-1 and TRBJ2-3; D tentatively fits TRBD1 or TRBD2 (5 bases each). CDR3 size: 15 residues. From germline, CDR1 is MNHNS and CDR2 SASEGT. The germline V and J ends were trimmed by 5 bases and 6 bases, with 18 bases remaining between them. The CDR3 loop is CASSLSGIWGDTQYF. CDR3 coding DNA: TGTGCCAGCAGTCTCTCCGGGATATGGGGGGATACGCAGTATTTT.

This chain uses TRBV7-3 with TRBJ2-1; D may correspond to TRBD1 or TRBD2 (5 bases each). This CDR3 contains 15 residues. Trimming stripped 3 bases from V and 12 bases from J, with 21 bases between. Germline V CDR1 and CDR2: SGHTA, FQGTGA. CDR3 nucleotides: TGTGCCAGCAGCTTTGATGTCTCCCCCTCTGGGGGGCAGTTCTTC. Protein: CASSFDVSPSGGQFF.

This rearrangement joins TRBV6-2 or TRBV6-3 to TRBJ2-7, with TRBD2 matching 7 bases. The CDR3 contains 13 residues. Unmatched junction bases numbered 6, after V lost 7 bases and J lost 3 bases. From germline, CDR1 is MNHEY and CDR2 SVGEGT. The CDR3 sequence is CASNLRENYEQYF. For the CDR3, the DNA is TGTGCCAGCAACTTGCGGGAGAACTACGAGCAGTACTTC.

The chain is built from TRBV7-2 and TRBJ2-2; D remains unclear. The V end lost 5 bases, the J end lost 3 bases, and 22 bases lay between the germline ends. Germline loops: CDR1 SGHTA, CDR2 FQGNSA. The CDR3 covers 18 residues. The CDR3 reads CASSGSLSQLTYTGELFF. The CDR3 bases are TGTGCCAGCAGCGGTAGCCTGTCCCAGCTAACTTACACCGGGGAGCTGTTTTTT.

This sequence joins TRBV30 and TRBJ1-1, with 7 bases aligning to TRBD1. V shed 2 bases, J shed 4 bases, and the junction held 1 base outside the gene matches. In germline, CDR1 is GTSNPN, CDR2 SVGIG (reference sequence). The CDR3 extends over 12 amino acids. CDR3 sequence: CAWSPGGTEAFF. For the CDR3, the DNA is TGTGCCTGGAGTCCAGGGGGCACTGAAGCTTTCTTT.

This clonotype was picked up a small number of times. At one of its ends the junction is not consistent with the germline gene, which may arise from a read error. The chain couples TRBV7-6 to TRBJ2-5, with 8 bases identical to TRBD1. The germline V gene has CDR1 SGHVS and CDR2 FNYEAQ. The CDR3 runs to 13 residues. As DNA, the CDR3 is TGTGCTAGCAGCTACTACAGGGGGGAGACCCAGTACTTC. Residues: CASSYYRGETQYF.

Comment on this clonotype: In this CDR3 the conserved last residue, phenylalanine or tryptophan, is missing, so a read error is likely. The chain joins TRBV7-2 to TRBJ2-7, with D hard to call. Trimming pared 1 base from V and 7 bases from J, leaving 11 bases between. CDR1 SGHTA and CDR2 FQGNSA come from the germline V gene. The CDR3 contains 13 residues. This chain's CDR3 is CASSLDMGGEQYL. The CDR3 region has the DNA TGTGCCAGCAGCTTAGATATGGGTGGGGAGCAGTACCTC.

Of note for this clonotype: An end of the junction differs from the germline gene, which may be a read error. This chain uses TRBV5-6 with TRBJ1-4, with 7 positions matching TRBD1. Germline V lookup: CDR1 SGHDT, CDR2 YYEEEE. This CDR3 has 12 residues. CDR3 sequence: CASSSRQGKLFF. Here the CDR3 DNA reads TGCGCCAGCAGCTCTCGACAGGGAAAACTGTTTTTT.

The chain links TRBV6-1 to TRBJ2-7, with D maybe TRBD1 (5 bases). With 6 bases removed from V and 6 bases from J, the gap between germline ends came to 12 bases. The CDR3 loop spans 12 amino acids. Germline V lookup: CDR1 MNHNS, CDR2 SASEGT. CDR3 region: CASRLGVGEQYF. The CDR3, as DNA: TGTGCCAGCAGATTAGGGGTCGGCGAGCAGTACTTC.